A selection of T cell receptor beta chains follows, all from one sample in a study of T cell repertoires in cytomegalovirus infection. TCRdb analysed the reads with MiXCR anew, one entry per CDR3 protein. Of hundreds of thousands of distinct CDR3 sequences listed, about 10% are singletons. Sequenced material: PBMCs. These receptors were obtained from a human donor in good health (CMV status not recorded). Some clones in this sample may be carry-over from other donors' samples. Each CDR3 is given with its conserved first and last residue. Each record gives: J gene, clone size, D gene, V gene, CDR3 DNA, CDR3 protein. The D gene is left open where the match is weak. Rows may omit the clone size; those that give it use once, few, many or a size class.

>TRBJ1-2|many|-|TRBV7-8
TGTGCCAGCAGCTTAAGTCAGGGCCGAGGCTACACCTTC
CASSLSQGRGYTF
>TRBJ1-4|few|-|TRBV6-5
TGTGCCAGCAGTTACAGGGGCGTTGGTAATGAAAAACTGTTTTTT
CASSYRGVGNEKLFF
>TRBJ1-1|-|TRBD1|TRBV27
TGTGCCAGCAGTGACGGACAGGGAGGCACTGAAGCTTTCTTT
CASSDGQGGTEAFF
>TRBJ2-4|few|-|TRBV12-3/TRBV12-4
TGTGCCAGCGGATTCCAAAACATTCAGTACTTC
CASGFQNIQYF
>TRBJ2-2|many|-|TRBV29-1
TGCAGCGTTGTCCCCGGGACCAACACCGGGGAGCTGTTTTTT
CSVVPGTNTGELFF
>TRBJ1-4|few|TRBD1|TRBV2
TGTGCCAGCAGGCGACAGGGGGCAGCAAATGAAAAACTGTTTTTT
CASRRQGAANEKLFF
>TRBJ2-1|few|TRBD1|TRBV28
TGTGCCAGCAGCGAATCGACAGGGTCCAATGAGCAGTTCTTC
CASSESTGSNEQFF
>TRBJ1-1|few|TRBD1|TRBV6-6
TGTGCCAGCAGCTCGGGACAGGGGGCCGCCTCCACTGAAGCTTTCTTT
CASSSGQGAASTEAFF
>TRBJ2-2|many|TRBD1|TRBV28
TGTGCCAGCAGTTTACTAGGGACAGATAACACCGGGGAGCTGTTTTTT
CASSLLGTDNTGELFF
>TRBJ2-7|-|TRBD1|TRBV27
TGTGCCAGCAGTTTAATGCAGGGGGCTTTAAACGAGCAGTACTTC
CASSLMQGALNEQYF
>TRBJ1-3|many|-|TRBV7-2
TGTGCCAGCAGCTTCCCGCCGGTGGGGGGGCGCCGGGCTGGAAACACCATATATTTT
CASSFPPVGGRRAGNTIYF
>TRBJ2-2|-|TRBD1|TRBV11-2
TGTGCCAGCAGCTTAGCGCCCGGACAGGGGGGGATCGGGGAGCTGTTTTTT
CASSLAPGQGGIGELFF
>TRBJ1-1|many|-|TRBV7-9
TGTGCCAGCAGCCAGATAGAGGGCGATGAAGCTTTCTTT
CASSQIEGDEAFF
>TRBJ2-1|few|-|TRBV23-1
TGCGCCAGCAGTCGGAACCGACGAACCTACAATGAGCAGTTCTTC
CASSRNRRTYNEQFF
>TRBJ2-7|few|-|TRBV5-4
TGTGCCAGCAGCTTCGTGGGGAACTTAAACGAGCAGTACTTC
CASSFVGNLNEQYF
>TRBJ1-1|many|-|TRBV27
TGTGCCAGCAGTTTATCGAGAGGATTAGAAGCTTTCTTT
CASSLSRGLEAFF
>TRBJ1-2|many|TRBD1|TRBV27
TGTGCCAGCAGTTCCCAGGGGGAAATATTCTATGGCTACACCTTC
CASSSQGEIFYGYTF
>TRBJ1-1|many|-|TRBV10-3
TGTGCCATCAGCCTCGGGGGGTCTCGGAGCACTGAAGCTTTCTTT
CAISLGGSRSTEAFF